One sample yielded the 28 T cell receptor beta chains listed below, sequenced in a study of T-cell memory formation after mild COVID-19. TCRdb fed the 5' RACE reads into MiXCR, producing one record per CDR3 protein. Among under 550,000 distinct CDR3 sequences listed, roughly 18% were seen once. Sequences were obtained from PBMCs or a T cell subset sorted from them (not recorded which). These receptors were obtained from a man aged 18 to 29 who had mild COVID-19 (a few samples of this study predate the infection). Cell type and time point are not known.

Only a few counts were recorded for this clonotype. The chain has TRBV20-1 and TRBJ1-6; D is ambiguous. CDR3 size: 17 residues. V was trimmed by 3 bases and J by 5 bases, leaving 20 bases between them. Germline CDR1 DFQATT, CDR2 SNEGSKA (reference sequence). Here the CDR3 DNA reads TGCAGTGCTAGGATAAGGGCAGTCCCCTACAATAATTCACCCCTCCACTTT. This codes for CSARIRAVPYNNSPLHF.

This clonotype was detected a few times. The chain is built from TRBV12-3 or TRBV12-4 and TRBJ2-5; D possibly corresponds to TRBD2 (6 bases). The germline V and J ends were trimmed by 4 bases and 1 base, with 13 bases remaining between them. The CDR3 is 15 amino acids. CDR3 in amino acids: CASSWGSGLQETQYF. As DNA, the CDR3 is TGTGCCAGCAGTTGGGGTAGCGGTCTCCAAGAGACCCAGTACTTC.

This chain joins TRBV12-3 or TRBV12-4 and TRBJ2-1; D could derive from TRBD1 or TRBD2 (5 bases each). Trimming removed 6 bases at V and 3 bases at J, with 9 bases between. The CDR3 runs 13 residues. The chain's CDR3 is CASRWDVYNEQFF. In nucleotides, the CDR3 is TGTGCCAGCAGATGGGACGTCTACAATGAGCAGTTCTTC.

The chain employs TRBV7-9 and TRBJ1-2, with D unclear. Trimming left V 10 bases short and J 8 bases short, with 20 bases between. Germline values: CDR1 SEHNR, CDR2 FQNEAQ (reference sequence). There are 13 residues in the CDR3. The CDR3 DNA follows: TGTGCCACCGTAGGGCCCGGTTTGGTGGGCTACACCTTC. Residues: CATVGPGLVGYTF.

This clonotype was seen more than once but under ten times. The V call is TRBV2, the J call TRBJ2-5, with TRBD1 matching over 10 bases. The CDR3 is made up of 13 amino acids. V shed 6 bases, J shed 5 bases, and the junction held 3 bases outside the gene matches. Germline assignment: CDR1 SNHLY and CDR2 FYNNEI. The CDR3 sequence is CASSGQGVETQYF. CDR3 in DNA: TGTGCCAGCAGCGGACAGGGGGTGGAGACCCAGTACTTC.

There are a few counts of this clonotype. The CDR3 sequence is CSVVGSYEQYF. DNA for the CDR3: TGCAGTGTGGTGGGGTCCTACGAGCAGTACTTC. The chain carries TRBV20-1 and TRBJ2-7, with D unresolved. Germline CDR1 is DFQATT and CDR2 is SNEGSKA (reference sequence). CDR3 length: 11 residues. Trimming took 7 bases from V and 1 from J, leaving 8 bases between them.

The chain links TRBV28 to TRBJ1-1; no clear D gene. CDR3 length equals 16 residues. CDR1 is MDHEN and CDR2 is SYDVKM in the germline V gene. V was clipped by 6 bases and J by 1 base, with 18 bases between them. The CDR3 DNA is TGTGCCAGCAGGGATCGATTCGGACGGAAGAACACTGAAGCTTTCTTT. Translation gives CASRDRFGRKNTEAFF.

This clonotype was observed a handful of times. The J gene is TRBJ2-5, the V gene TRBV18; TRBD2 aligns across 14 bases. Germline V gene lookup returns CDR1 KGHSH and CDR2 LQKENI. V lost 3 bases, J lost 4 bases, and 4 bases stayed unmatched. The CDR3 totals 16 residues. As DNA, the CDR3 is TGTGCCAGCTCACCGCCTGGACTAGCGGGGGGAGAGACCCAGTACTTC. It encodes CASSPPGLAGGETQYF.

As for this clonotype: One end of the junction varies from germline; a read error may be responsible. This rearrangement joins TRBV9 to TRBJ2-1; D not resolved. The CDR3 is 14 amino acids. Germline V gene data show CDR1 as SGDLS and CDR2 as YYNGEE. The CDR3 region is CASSGGISYTEQFF. CDR3 nucleotides: TGTGCCAGCAGCGGCGGTATTTCCTACACTGAGCAGTTCTTC.

This clonotype came up a few times. The genes are TRBV7-9 and TRBJ2-5; 10 nucleotides align to TRBD2. The V and J ends lost 1 base and 5 bases, in that order; junction bases with no gene match: 4. The CDR3 covers 15 residues. In germline, CDR1 is SEHNR, CDR2 FQNEAQ (reference sequence). In nucleotides, the CDR3 is TGTGCCAGCAGCTTAGATGTAGCGGGGGGCGAGACCCAGTACTTC. This sequence encodes CASSLDVAGGETQYF.

This clonotype came up a few times. The chain is built from TRBV20-1 and TRBJ2-5; TRBD2 agrees at 7 bases. CDR1 is DFQATT and CDR2 is SNEGSKA in the germline V gene (reference sequence). With 4 bases clipped from V and 5 bases from J, the junction kept 7 bases outside the gene matches. This CDR3 comprises 13 residues. The CDR3 DNA sequence: TGCAGTGCTATCCGGGGGGTCCGGGAGACCCAGTACTTC. It encodes CSAIRGVRETQYF.

This clonotype has more than one count but fewer than ten. The chain employs TRBV2 and TRBJ2-3, with 7 bases fitting TRBD2. The germline gives CDR1 SNHLY, CDR2 FYNNEI. This CDR3 comprises 16 residues. J gave up 5 bases and V 6 bases, and 14 bases lay outside the gene matches. The DNA for the CDR3 is TGTGCCAGCAGGGGCAACTTCGGGGGGACCGGAGATACGCAGTATTTT. As protein: CASRGNFGGTGDTQYF.

This clonotype was detected many times. This chain links TRBV6-5 with TRBJ2-2, with 10 bases lining up with TRBD2. J lost 7 bases, V lost 7 bases, and 12 bases had no gene match. The CDR3 loop spans 16 amino acids. Germline loops: CDR1 MNHEY, CDR2 SVGAGI. The CDR3 sequence is CASTITAGGPYGELFF. CDR3 in DNA: TGTGCCAGCACTATAACAGCGGGGGGGCCTTACGGGGAGCTGTTTTTT.

The rearrangement uses TRBV5-1 and TRBJ2-7, with 7 bases aligning to TRBD1. The CDR3 is 13 amino acids. Per germline, CDR1 SGHRS and CDR2 YFSETQ. Trimming at V came to 2 bases and at J to 5 bases, leaving 4 bases not matched to a gene. The CDR3 region is CASSFTGEDEQYF. The CDR3, as DNA: TGCGCCAGCAGCTTTACAGGGGAAGACGAGCAGTACTTC.

The gene calls are TRBV10-2 and TRBJ2-7; TRBD1 agrees at 7 bases. The CDR3 is made up of 15 amino acids. Germline V lookup: CDR1 WSHSY, CDR2 SAAADI. J lost 2 bases, V lost 3 bases, and 7 bases had no gene match. CDR3 in amino acids: CASSESPGQPYEQYF. The CDR3 DNA sequence: TGCGCCAGCAGTGAATCCCCGGGACAGCCCTACGAGCAGTACTTC.

This sequence joins TRBV6-2 or TRBV6-3 and TRBJ2-5; D perhaps matches TRBD2 (6 bases). The CDR3 is 16 residues long. V was trimmed by 4 bases and J by 4 bases, leaving 19 bases between them. The V gene's germline CDR1 is MNHEY and CDR2 SVGEGT. The DNA for the CDR3 is TGTGCCAGCAGTTTGACTGACCCCGCGGGGCGAGAGACCCAGTACTTC. Amino acids: CASSLTDPAGRETQYF.

This chain uses TRBV10-3 with TRBJ2-3, with 12 bases identical to TRBD1. The germline CDR1 and CDR2 sequences are ENHRY and SYGVKD. The CDR3 covers 18 residues. Trimming took 3 bases from V and 2 from J; bases not matched to a gene: 9. The CDR3 coding sequence is TGTGCCATCAGTGACTCGCTGGGACAGGGGGCGAACACAGATACGCAGTATTTT. Amino acids: CAISDSLGQGANTDTQYF.

This chain joins TRBV18 and TRBJ2-7; D tentatively reads TRBD1 or TRBD2 (5 bases each). Germline V CDR1 and CDR2: KGHSH, LQKENI. The CDR3 has 11 residues. Trimming took 10 bases from V and 3 from J, leaving 10 bases between them. CDR3 protein: CATGTGYEQYF. The CDR3 DNA reads as TGTGCCACGGGAACAGGCTACGAGCAGTACTTC.

In its sample, this clonotype was seen a few times. The chain is built from TRBV7-2 and TRBJ1-2, with 8 bases aligning to TRBD1. In germline, CDR1 is SGHTA, CDR2 FQGNSA. The CDR3 is 14 amino acids. V shed 5 bases and J 4 bases; nucleotides not matched to a gene: 6. In DNA form, the CDR3 reads TGTGCCAGCAGCCGAGGGGGACAGGCCTATGGCTACACCTTC. It is translated as CASSRGGQAYGYTF.

This clonotype was counted a few times. J is TRBJ2-7 and V is TRBV2; D not resolved. Germline V lookup: CDR1 SNHLY, CDR2 FYNNEI. V was cut by 6 bases and J by 4 bases, with 16 bases left in between. This CDR3 region has 14 residues. This CDR3 is CASRKLGGSYEQYF. As DNA, the CDR3 is TGTGCCAGCAGAAAACTTGGTGGCAGTTACGAGCAGTACTTC.

This clonotype was seen many times. V gene TRBV4-2 combines with J gene TRBJ2-5; D remains unclear. Germline assignment: CDR1 LGHNA and CDR2 YNFKEQ. Trimming pared 0 bases from V and 2 bases from J, leaving 13 bases between. This CDR3 has 16 residues. CDR3 sequence (DNA): TGTGCCAGCAGCCAAGAAACACCTATACTTCAAGAGACCCAGTACTTC. Translating it yields CASSQETPILQETQYF.

The rearrangement joins TRBV15 to TRBJ2-7, with D unresolved. The V end lost 0 bases, the J end lost 0 bases, and 9 bases lay between the germline ends. Germline V gene sequence: CDR1 LNHNV, CDR2 YYDKDF (reference sequence). This CDR3 comprises 15 residues. The CDR3 nucleotides read TGTGCCACCAGCAGAGAAGCAACGAGCTCCTACGAGCAGTACTTC. It specifies CATSREATSSYEQYF.

The V call is TRBV4-1, the J call TRBJ1-3, with TRBD1 identical over 7 bases. CDR3 length equals 15 residues. Germline V gives CDR1 MGHRA, CDR2 YSYEKL. J was trimmed by 4 bases and V by 1 base; bases with no gene match: 4. CDR3 region: CASSQAGTAGNTIYF. The CDR3 nucleotides are TGCGCCAGCAGCCAAGCTGGGACAGCGGGAAACACCATATATTTT.

This clonotype was seen many times. The chain recombines TRBV28 with TRBJ2-3, with no clear D. The V gene's germline CDR1 is MDHEN and CDR2 SYDVKM. The V end lost 4 bases, the J end lost 2 bases, and 7 bases lay between the germline ends. The CDR3 runs to 13 residues. The CDR3 region is CASSSGTTDTQYF. The CDR3 DNA sequence: TGTGCCAGCAGTTCCGGAACCACAGATACGCAGTATTTT.

Many counts were recorded for this clonotype. The chain is built from TRBV6-2 or TRBV6-3 and TRBJ2-2; D unresolved. This CDR3 has 13 amino acids. Trimming removed 7 bases from V and 1 base from J, with 7 bases in between. Germline CDR1 and CDR2: MNHEY and SVGEGT. The CDR3 loop is CASTGVNTGELFF. CDR3 in DNA: TGTGCCAGCACCGGAGTGAACACCGGGGAGCTGTTTTTT.

This clonotype was observed a few times. V usage is TRBV6-1 and J usage is TRBJ1-2; D uncertain. The CDR3 spans 12 residues. Germline CDR1 and CDR2: MNHNS and SASEGT. V was clipped by 9 bases and J by 4 bases, with 12 bases between them. CDR3 protein: CASSGSSYGYTF. In nucleotides, the CDR3 is TGTGCCAGTTCAGGTTCCAGCTATGGCTACACCTTC.

The table lists this clonotype with many counts. This chain links TRBV5-1 with TRBJ2-3; D tentatively fits TRBD1 or TRBD2 (6 bases each). CDR1 is SGHRS, CDR2 YFSETQ, per germline. Trimming removed 2 bases at V and 0 bases at J, with 10 bases between. There are 15 residues in the CDR3. The CDR3 loop reads CASSLTGASTDTQYF. In DNA form, the CDR3 reads TGCGCCAGCAGCTTAACGGGGGCGAGCACAGATACGCAGTATTTT.

This clonotype has just a few counts. V gene TRBV20-1 combines with J gene TRBJ2-1; TRBD1 matches at 9 bases. The CDR3 is made up of 15 amino acids. Germline-derived CDR1 and CDR2 are DFQATT and SNEGSKA (reference sequence). Trimming took 6 bases from V and 5 from J; bases not matched to a gene: 11. The CDR3 protein is CSATSRTGDDNEQFF. The CDR3 DNA sequence: TGCAGTGCCACCTCGAGGACAGGGGATGACAATGAGCAGTTCTTC.